What follows describes a single TCR beta chain. Its antigen is not known. These data belong to a study of T cells expressing NK-cell markers. Study information: TCR beta repertoires came from sorted CD3+CD56+NKG2C+, CD3+CD56+NKG2C- and CD3+CD56-NKG2C+ T cells. Study-wide findings and caveats: Also leading the CD3+CD56-NKG2C+ fraction in a handful of donors were these clonotypes. Expanded clones of NKG2C+ T cells had an unclear HCMV specificity.

The CDR3 is made up of 19 amino acids. Germline V gives CDR1 LGHDT, CDR2 YNNKEL (reference sequence). Scientists made TCR beta cDNA using 5'RACE template switching with UMIs. Reprocessing the 5' RACE reads, TCRdb reports a single entry for every CDR3 protein and omits DNA. This sample's table reports about 460,000 distinct CDR3 sequences. This TCR came from a woman aged 45-65 years in good health. Sequencing input: blood T cells: a sorted CD56 or NKG2C T cell subset, CD4+ or CD8+ T cells, or bulk PBMC T cells (not recorded which). The chain is built from TRBV3-1 and TRBJ2-2; TCRdb gives TRBD2 as the D gene, but with no DNA this cannot be confirmed. This CDR3 reads CASSQERTSGRKSTGELFF. Together with reference TRBV3-1 and TRBJ2-2, the CDR3 gives the full variable domain: DTAVSQTPKYLVTQMGNDKSIKCEQNLGHDTMYWYKQDSKKFLKIMFSYNNKELIINETVPNRFSPKSPDKAHLNLHINSLELGDSAVYFCASSQERTSGRKSTGELFFGEGSRLTVL.